The T cell receptor (beta chain) described here comes from a study of blood T cell repertoires in COVID-19. About the research overall: Sources were T cells, B-cell-depleted T cells, or PBMCs; the material itself was cDNA or gDNA.

Assay: immunoSEQ multiplex PCR; the TCRdb copy retains only in-frame clones and omits some. This table has some 14,000 clones, 65% to 85% appearing once. Germline V gene lookup returns CDR1 LGHNA and CDR2 YSLEER. Trimming removed 1 base from V and 4 bases from J; junction bases left unmatched: 6. The CDR3 consists of 16 residues. J is TRBJ2-3 and V is TRBV4-3, with 9 bases matching TRBD2. The source is a human donor in a cohort sampled during active COVID-19. Sequencing was done on a sample of peripheral blood. The CDR3 reads CASSQGPSGTADTQYF. The CDR3 DNA reads TGCGCCAGCAGCCAAGGTCCTAGCGGGACAGCAGATACGCAGTATTTT.